This is a list of T cell receptor beta chains from one sample in a study of cytomegalovirus exposure and HLA in healthy donors. Generated by immunoSEQ multiplex PCR, the TCRdb table keeps only in-frame clones and is missing some. Of some 150,000 clones in the sample, around 80% were seen once. Sequencing was done on a sample of PBMCs. All receptors derive from a man aged 25 to 40 in good health and CMV-seronegative. Both conserved end residues are part of each CDR3. The D gene is left open where the match is weak. Clone size, where shown, is once, few, many, or a class for clones that have expanded.

length | size | J | V | D | DNA | CDR3
19 | . | TRBJ2-3 | TRBV5-1 | TRBD2 | TGCGCCAGCAGCTATGCGGGGGGCAGTTCCCTAATTAGCACAGATACGCAGTATTTT | CASSYAGGSSLISTDTQYF
14 | . | TRBJ1-1 | TRBV27 | . | TGTGCCTCCTACGATTCGGGGTTACACACTGAAGCTTTCTTT | CASYDSGLHTEAFF
12 | . | TRBJ2-1 | TRBV13 | . | TGTGCCAGCAGCTTAGGTTCAAATGAGCAGTTCTTC | CASSLGSNEQFF
15 | . | TRBJ1-4 | TRBV2 | . | TGTGCCAGCACCTGGGGGGGAGGAACTAATGAAAAACTGTTTTTT | CASTWGGGTNEKLFF
16 | . | TRBJ1-5 | TRBV25-1 | . | TGTGCCAGCAGTGAGTCTGGGGGCCGGAGCAATCAGCCCCAGCATTTT | CASSESGGRSNQPQHF
14 | . | TRBJ1-1 | TRBV6-1 | TRBD1 | TGTGCCAGCAGTGAAAAGGGGGCGCCCACTGAAGCTTTCTTT | CASSEKGAPTEAFF
13 | . | TRBJ2-7 | TRBV5-6 | . | TGTGCCAGCAGCTGGGAACAGGGCTACGAGCAGTACTTC | CASSWEQGYEQYF
15 | once | TRBJ1-4 | TRBV6-5 | . | TGTGCCAGCAGCGGGTCGAGGGCTCCTAATGAAAAACTGTTTTTT | CASSGSRAPNEKLFF
18 | . | TRBJ1-2 | TRBV4-1 | TRBD1 | TGCGCCAGCAGCCAACAATCCGGGACAGGGACTATAAACTATGGCTACACCTTC | CASSQQSGTGTINYGYTF
13 | . | TRBJ2-3 | TRBV7-2 | TRBD2 | TGTGCCAGCAGCTTAGAGGCGCGGGGGTCGCAGTATTTT | CASSLEARGSQYF
11 | . | TRBJ2-7 | TRBV20-1 | . | TGCAGTGCCAAGGGGAAGACAGGTCAGTACTTC | CSAKGKTGQYF
14 | . | TRBJ1-2 | TRBV5-1 | . | TGCGCCAGCAGCTTCGGGACTGTAGGCTATGGCTACACCTTC | CASSFGTVGYGYTF
14 | . | TRBJ1-1 | TRBV7-9 | . | TGTGCCAGCAGCCCCAGACAGGTGGAAACTGAAGCTTTCTTT | CASSPRQVETEAFF
18 | . | TRBJ2-3 | TRBV2 | TRBD1 | TGTGCCAGCAGTGAGGCCTCGGTCCGACAGGGTCGCACAGATACGCAGTATTTT | CASSEASVRQGRTDTQYF
15 | once | TRBJ2-1 | TRBV15 | TRBD2 | TGTGCCACCAGCAGAGCGGTAGCGGGGGGCAATGAGCAGTTCTTC | CATSRAVAGGNEQFF
16 | . | TRBJ2-5 | TRBV28 | . | TGTGCCAGCAGTAAGATGGGGGCGCTAGGCCAAGAGACCCAGTACTTC | CASSKMGALGQETQYF
15 | . | TRBJ1-5 | TRBV30 | TRBD1 | TGTGCCTGGAGCCCCGCGGGACAGGCTTATCAGCCCCAGCATTTT | CAWSPAGQAYQPQHF
16 | . | TRBJ1-5 | TRBV5-6 | . | TGTGCCAGCAGCTTGGCAGGGGTGGGGAGCAATCAGCCCCAGCATTTT | CASSLAGVGSNQPQHF
15 | . | TRBJ1-6 | TRBV6-1 | TRBD1 | TGTGCCAGCAGAGCAGGGACAGGGCCCAATTCACCCCTCCACTTT | CASRAGTGPNSPLHF
12 | . | TRBJ2-7 | TRBV28 | TRBD1 | TGTGCCAGCATGCGACAGGGCTACGAGCAGTACTTC | CASMRQGYEQYF
15 | few | TRBJ1-4 | TRBV4-1 | TRBD1 | TGCGCCAGCAGCCGAATGACAGGGGGCTATGAAAAACTGTTTTTT | CASSRMTGGYEKLFF
11 | . | TRBJ1-1 | TRBV28 | TRBD1 | TGTGCCAGCAGTTTGGGACAGGGAGCTTTCTTT | CASSLGQGAFF
14 | . | TRBJ2-3 | TRBV7-2 | . | TGTGCCAGCAGCTTAACAGGAGGCACAGATACGCAGTATTTT | CASSLTGGTDTQYF
15 | . | TRBJ1-3 | TRBV5-1 | TRBD1 | TGCGCCAGCAGCTTAACTCCGGGACAGGGATACACCATATATTTT | CASSLTPGQGYTIYF
13 | once | TRBJ1-5 | TRBV5-6 | . | TGTGCCAGCAGCGGGGGGGCTGATCAGCCCCAGAATTTT | CASSGGADQPQNF